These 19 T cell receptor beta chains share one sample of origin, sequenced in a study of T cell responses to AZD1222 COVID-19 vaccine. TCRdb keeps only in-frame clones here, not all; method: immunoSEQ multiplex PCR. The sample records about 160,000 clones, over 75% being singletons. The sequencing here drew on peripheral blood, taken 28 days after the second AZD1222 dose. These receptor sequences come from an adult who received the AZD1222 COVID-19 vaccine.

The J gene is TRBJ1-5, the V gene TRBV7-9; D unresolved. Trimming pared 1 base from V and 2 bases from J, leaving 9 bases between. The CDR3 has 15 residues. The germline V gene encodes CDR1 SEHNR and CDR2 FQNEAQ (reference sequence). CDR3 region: CASSLGQPGNQPQHF. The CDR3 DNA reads TGTGCCAGCAGCTTAGGGCAGCCAGGCAATCAGCCCCAGCATTTT.

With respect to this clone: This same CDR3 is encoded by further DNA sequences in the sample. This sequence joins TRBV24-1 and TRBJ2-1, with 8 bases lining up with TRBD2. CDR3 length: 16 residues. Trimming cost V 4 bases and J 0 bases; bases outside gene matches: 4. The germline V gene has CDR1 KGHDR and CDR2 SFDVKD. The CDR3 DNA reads TGTGCCACCAGTGACCCCAGCGGGAGCTCCTACAATGAGCAGTTCTTC. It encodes CATSDPSGSSYNEQFF.

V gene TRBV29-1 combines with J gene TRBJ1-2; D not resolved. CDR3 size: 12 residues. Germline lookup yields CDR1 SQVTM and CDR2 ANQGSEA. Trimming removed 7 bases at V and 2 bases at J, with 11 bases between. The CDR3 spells CSGKGSNYGYTF. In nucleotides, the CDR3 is TGCAGCGGGAAAGGGTCCAACTATGGCTACACCTTC. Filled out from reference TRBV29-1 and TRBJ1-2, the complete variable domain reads SAVISQKPSRDICQRGTSLTIQCQVDSQVTMMFWYRQQPGQSLTLIATANQGSEATYESGFVIDKFPISRPNLTFSTLTVSNMSPEDSSIYLCSGKGSNYGYTFGSGTRLTVV.

CDR3 coding DNA: TGCGCCAGCAGTGAATCAGGACAGGGGTGGCAAGAGACCCAGTACTTC. Its translation: CASSESGQGWQETQYF. This sequence joins TRBV10-1 and TRBJ2-5, with 9 bases lining up with TRBD1. After removal of 3 bases from V and 2 bases from J, the junction contained 7 bases not matched to a gene. The CDR3 contains 16 residues. Germline CDR1 is WNHNN and CDR2 is SYGVQD (reference sequence).

The CDR3 DNA is TGTGCCAGCAACCCGGACTGGTTTAACTATGGCTACACCTTC. Translating gives CASNPDWFNYGYTF. The V gene is TRBV28, the J gene TRBJ1-2; no clear D gene. CDR1 is MDHEN, CDR2 SYDVKM, per germline. Trimming pared 7 bases from V and 1 base from J, leaving 13 bases between. This CDR3 contains 14 residues.

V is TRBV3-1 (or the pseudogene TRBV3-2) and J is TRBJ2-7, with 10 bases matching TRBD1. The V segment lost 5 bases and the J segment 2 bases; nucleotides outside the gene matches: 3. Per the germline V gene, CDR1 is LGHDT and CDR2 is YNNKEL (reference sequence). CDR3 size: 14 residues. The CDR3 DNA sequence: TGTGCCAGCAGCGGGGACAGGGGAACCTACGAGCAGTACTTC. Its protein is CASSGDRGTYEQYF.

In DNA form, the CDR3 reads TGTGCCAGCAGCCAAGTCAGGGGGAACATTCAGTACTTC. The encoded protein is CASSQVRGNIQYF. The chain uses TRBV3-1 (or the pseudogene TRBV3-2) and TRBJ2-4, with 7 bases matching TRBD1. The V gene end was trimmed by 1 base and the J gene end by 7 bases; junction bases not matched to a gene: 1. The CDR3 length is 13 residues. The germline gives CDR1 LGHDT, CDR2 YNNKEL (reference sequence).

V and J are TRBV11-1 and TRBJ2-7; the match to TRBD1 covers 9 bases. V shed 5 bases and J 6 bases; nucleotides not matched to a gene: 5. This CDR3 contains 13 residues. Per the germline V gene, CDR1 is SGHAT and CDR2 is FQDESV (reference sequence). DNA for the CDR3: TGTGCCAGCAGCACCGACAGGGGGAGCGAGCAGTACTTC. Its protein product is CASSTDRGSEQYF. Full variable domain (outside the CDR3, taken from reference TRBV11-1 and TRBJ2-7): EAEVAQSPRYKITEKSQAVAFWCDPISGHATLYWYRQILGQGPELLVQFQDESVVDDSQLPKDRFSAERLKGVDSTLKIQPAELGDSAMYLCASSTDRGSEQYFGPGTRLTVT.

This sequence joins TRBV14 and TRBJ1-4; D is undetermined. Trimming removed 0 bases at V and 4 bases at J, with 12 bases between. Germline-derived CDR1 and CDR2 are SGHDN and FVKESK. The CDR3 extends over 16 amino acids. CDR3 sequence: CASSQDRGLGNEKLFF. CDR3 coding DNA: TGTGCCAGCAGCCAAGATCGAGGACTGGGTAATGAAAAACTGTTTTTT.

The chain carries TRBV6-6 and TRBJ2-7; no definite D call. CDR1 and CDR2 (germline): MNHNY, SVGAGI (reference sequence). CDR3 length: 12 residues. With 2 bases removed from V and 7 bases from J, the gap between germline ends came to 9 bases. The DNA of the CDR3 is TGTGCCAGCAGTTACGACCCGGGTGAGCAGTACTTC. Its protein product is CASSYDPGEQYF.

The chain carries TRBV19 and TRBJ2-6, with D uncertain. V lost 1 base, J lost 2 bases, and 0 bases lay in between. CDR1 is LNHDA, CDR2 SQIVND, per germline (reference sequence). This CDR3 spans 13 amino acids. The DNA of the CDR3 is TGTGCCAGTAGTATAGCTGGGGCCAACGTCCTGACTTTC. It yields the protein CASSIAGANVLTF.

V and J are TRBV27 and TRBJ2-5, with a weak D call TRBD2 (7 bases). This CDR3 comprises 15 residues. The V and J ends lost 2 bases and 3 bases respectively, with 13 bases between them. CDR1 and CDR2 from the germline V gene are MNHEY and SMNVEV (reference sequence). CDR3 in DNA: TGTGCCAGCAGTTTAAGGCGGGGGCCGAAAGAGACCCAGTACTTC. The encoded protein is CASSLRRGPKETQYF.

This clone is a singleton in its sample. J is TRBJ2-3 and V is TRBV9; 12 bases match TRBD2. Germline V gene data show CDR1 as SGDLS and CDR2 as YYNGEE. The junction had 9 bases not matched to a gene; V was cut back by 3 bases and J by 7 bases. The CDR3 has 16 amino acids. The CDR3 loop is CASSAPSGRAPNTQYF. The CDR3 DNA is TGTGCCAGCAGCGCACCTAGCGGGAGGGCCCCAAATACGCAGTATTTT.

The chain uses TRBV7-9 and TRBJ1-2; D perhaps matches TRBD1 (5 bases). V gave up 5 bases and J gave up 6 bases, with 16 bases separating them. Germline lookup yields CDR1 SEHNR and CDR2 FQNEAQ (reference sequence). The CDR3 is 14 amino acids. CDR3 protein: CASSPTGFSDGYTF. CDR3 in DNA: TGTGCCAGCAGCCCCACAGGTTTTTCCGATGGCTACACCTTC.

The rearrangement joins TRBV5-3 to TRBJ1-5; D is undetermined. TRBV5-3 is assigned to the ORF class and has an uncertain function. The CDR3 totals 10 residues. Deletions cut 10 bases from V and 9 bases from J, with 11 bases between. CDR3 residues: CAGHQWPQHF. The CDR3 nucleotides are TGTGCCGGCCACCAATGGCCCCAGCATTTT.

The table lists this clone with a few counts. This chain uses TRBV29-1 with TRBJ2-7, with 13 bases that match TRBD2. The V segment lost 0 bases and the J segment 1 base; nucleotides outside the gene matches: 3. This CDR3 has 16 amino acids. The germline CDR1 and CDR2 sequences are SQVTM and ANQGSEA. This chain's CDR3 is CSVEDKGLAGSYEQYF. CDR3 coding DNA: TGCAGCGTTGAAGATAAGGGACTAGCGGGATCCTACGAGCAGTACTTC.

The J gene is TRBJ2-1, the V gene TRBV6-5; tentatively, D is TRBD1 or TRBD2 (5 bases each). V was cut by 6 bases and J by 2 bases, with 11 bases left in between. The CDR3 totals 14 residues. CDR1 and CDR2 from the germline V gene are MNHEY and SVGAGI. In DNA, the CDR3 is TGTGCCAGCAGGACCCAGGGAGCCTACAATGAGCAGTTCTTC. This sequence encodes CASRTQGAYNEQFF.

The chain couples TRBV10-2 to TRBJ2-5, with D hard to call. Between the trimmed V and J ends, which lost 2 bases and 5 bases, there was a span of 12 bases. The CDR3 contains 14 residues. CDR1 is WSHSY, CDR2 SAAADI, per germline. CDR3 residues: CASSEGPVGETQYF. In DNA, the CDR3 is TGCGCCAGCAGTGAGGGACCGGTCGGGGAGACCCAGTACTTC.

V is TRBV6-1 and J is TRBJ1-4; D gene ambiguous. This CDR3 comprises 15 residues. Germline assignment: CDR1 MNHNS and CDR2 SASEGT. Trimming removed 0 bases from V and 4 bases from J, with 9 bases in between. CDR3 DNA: TGTGCCAGCAGTGAAGCTATGGCAGTTAATGAAAAACTGTTTTTT. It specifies CASSEAMAVNEKLFF.